These 23 T cell receptor beta chains share one sample of origin, sequenced in a study of control samples from healthy donors and cancer patients. Libraries were prepared by immunoSEQ multiplex PCR; TCRdb keeps only in-frame clonotypes and omits some of them. The top ten hold more than 20% of the sample, which has about 89,000 clones, approximately 89% seen once. The sequencing sample was made of blood. The source is a man aged 25-45 years in good health.

In its sample, this clone was seen once. This CDR3 reads CASSLGTGVNTEAFF. The CDR3 region has the DNA TGTGCCAGCAGCTTGGGGACAGGGGTGAACACTGAAGCTTTCTTT. The V call is TRBV5-4, the J call TRBJ1-1; 9 positions agree with TRBD1. Germline loops: CDR1 SGHNT, CDR2 YYREEE (reference sequence). The CDR3 extends over 15 amino acids. V dropped 0 bases and J dropped 0; count of bases not matched to a gene: 0. Filled out from reference TRBV5-4 and TRBJ1-1, the complete variable domain reads ETGVTQSPTHLIKTRGQQVTLRCSSQSGHNTVSWYQQALGQGPQFIFQYYREEENGRGNFPPRFSGLQFPNYSSELNVNALELDDSALYLCASSLGTGVNTEAFFGQGTRLTVV.

The chain carries TRBV5-4 and TRBJ1-2; 10 bases fit TRBD1. Germline trimming cut 4 bases from V and 8 bases from J; bases unmatched to any gene: 14. Per the germline V gene, CDR1 is SGHNT and CDR2 is YYREEE (reference sequence). This CDR3 region has 16 residues. The CDR3 region is CASSIPGTGDPKGYTF. CDR3 DNA sequence: TGTGCCAGCAGCATCCCCGGGACAGGGGATCCTAAGGGCTACACCTTC. The whole variable domain, filled in from reference TRBV5-4 and TRBJ1-2, reads ETGVTQSPTHLIKTRGQQVTLRCSSQSGHNTVSWYQQALGQGPQFIFQYYREEENGRGNFPPRFSGLQFPNYSSELNVNALELDDSALYLCASSIPGTGDPKGYTFGSGTRLTVV.

In this sample, this clone turned up a few times. The gene calls are TRBV3-1 (or the pseudogene TRBV3-2) and TRBJ1-5; the D gene is possibly TRBD1 (5 bases). This CDR3 comprises 20 residues. V was clipped by 1 base and J by 0 bases, with 22 bases between them. Germline assignment: CDR1 LGHDT and CDR2 YNNKEL (reference sequence). CDR3 bases: TGTGCCAGCAGCCAAGGGCAGGGAAATCGAATTGGGGATAGCAATCAGCCCCAGCATTTT. It yields the protein CASSQGQGNRIGDSNQPQHF.

The rearrangement links TRBV2 to TRBJ1-1; D might be TRBD1 (5 bases). The V and J ends lost 3 bases and 1 base respectively, with 6 bases between them. Germline-derived CDR1 and CDR2 are SNHLY and FYNNEI. This CDR3 comprises 13 residues. CDR3 sequence: CASSEGENTEAFF. CDR3 bases: TGTGCCAGCAGTGAGGGGGAGAACACTGAAGCTTTCTTT.

The table lists this clone with a count of one. The chain is built from TRBV19 and TRBJ1-2; possibly TRBD1 for D (6 bases). The V gene lost 3 bases and the J gene lost 4 bases, with 9 bases spanning the gap. The germline V gene has CDR1 LNHDA and CDR2 SQIVND (reference sequence). The CDR3 is made up of 13 amino acids. This CDR3 reads CASSITGSYGYTF. The CDR3 DNA reads as TGTGCCAGTAGTATTACAGGGAGCTATGGCTACACCTTC.

CDR3 residues: CASSALRAAVEETQYF. The CDR3 DNA follows: TGTGCCAGCAGCGCCCTACGGGCCGCTGTCGAAGAGACCCAGTACTTC. The chain uses TRBV25-1 and TRBJ2-5, with D hard to call. The germline gives CDR1 MGHDK, CDR2 SYGVNS. Trimming shortened V by 6 bases and J by 3 bases, and 20 bases separated the two germline ends. The CDR3 extends over 16 amino acids.

The gene calls are TRBV19 and TRBJ1-4; D is undetermined. CDR1 and CDR2 from the germline V gene are LNHDA and SQIVND (reference sequence). The CDR3 is made up of 12 amino acids. Deletions cut 9 bases from V and 7 bases from J, with 12 bases between. CDR3 sequence: CASRMGGEKLFF. CDR3 nucleotide sequence: TGTGCCAGCCGGATGGGAGGTGAAAAACTGTTTTTT. The full variable domain, completed using reference TRBV19 and TRBJ1-4, is DGGITQSPKYLFRKEGQNVTLSCEQNLNHDAMYWYRQDPGQGLRLIYYSQIVNDFQKGDIAEGYSVSREKKESFPLTVTSAQKNPTAFYLCASRMGGEKLFFGSGTQLSVL.

J is TRBJ2-3 and V is TRBV9; 11 bases are shared with TRBD2. V lost 4 bases to trimming and J lost 2 bases; unmatched junction nucleotides: 12. The CDR3 sequence is 18 residues long. Germline values: CDR1 SGDLS, CDR2 YYNGEE. The CDR3 sequence is CASSRTSGGALFTDTQYF. The CDR3, as DNA: TGTGCCAGCAGCCGAACTAGCGGGGGCGCTCTATTCACAGATACGCAGTATTTT.

This clone appeared a single time. The chain links TRBV11-2 to TRBJ1-1; no firm D call. The ends were cut back, 2 bases at V and 1 base at J, with 8 bases in the middle. The CDR3 consists of 14 residues. Germline CDR1 is SGHAT and CDR2 is FQNNGV. The CDR3 region has the DNA TGTGCCAGCAGCTTAATGACGGGGAACACTGAAGCTTTCTTT. This translates into CASSLMTGNTEAFF.

V is TRBV4-1 and J is TRBJ1-2; 7 nucleotides align to TRBD1. From germline, CDR1 is MGHRA and CDR2 YSYEKL. J gave up 7 bases and V 0 bases, and 14 bases lay outside the gene matches. The CDR3 has 17 residues. The CDR3 DNA follows: TGCGCCAGCAGCCAAGACCCTGGCGCCCCGGGACAGAGTGGCTACACCTTC. Amino acid sequence: CASSQDPGAPGQSGYTF.

The chain carries TRBV11-2 and TRBJ2-3; the D call may be TRBD1 or TRBD2 (5 bases each). The V end lost 6 bases, the J end lost 2 bases, and 15 bases lay between the germline ends. This CDR3 has 15 residues. Germline V gene lookup returns CDR1 SGHAT and CDR2 FQNNGV. The CDR3 region has the DNA TGTGCCAGCAGTCGGAGCCTGGGGACCACAGATACGCAGTATTTT. It is translated as CASSRSLGTTDTQYF. The variable domain in full, with the rest retrieved from reference TRBV11-2 and TRBJ2-3, is EAGVAQSPRYKIIEKRQSVAFWCNPISGHATLYWYQQILGQGPKLLIQFQNNGVVDDSQLPKDRFSAERLKGVDSTLKIQPAKLEDSAVYLCASSRSLGTTDTQYFGPGTRLTVL.

The chain combines TRBV2 with TRBJ2-1; TRBD1 agrees at 9 bases. V was clipped by 4 bases and J by 4 bases; unmatched bases: 8. The CDR3 extends over 16 amino acids. The germline gives CDR1 SNHLY, CDR2 FYNNEI. The CDR3 protein is CASSGPGTGWYNEQFF. In DNA, the CDR3 is TGTGCCAGCAGTGGCCCCGGGACAGGGTGGTACAATGAGCAGTTCTTC.

V is TRBV10-3 and J is TRBJ1-6, with 8 bases matching TRBD1. V dropped 6 bases and J dropped 7; count of bases not matched to a gene: 5. The germline CDR1 and CDR2 sequences are ENHRY and SYGVKD. This CDR3 is 14 amino acids long. The CDR3 coding sequence is TGTGCCATCAGAGAGACAGGGGTCAATTCACCCCTCCACTTT. Amino acids: CAIRETGVNSPLHF.

This chain connects TRBV3-1 (or the pseudogene TRBV3-2) to TRBJ2-3; no clear D gene. This CDR3 has 14 amino acids. Germline-derived CDR1 and CDR2 are LGHDT and YNNKEL (reference sequence). With 6 bases removed from V and 0 bases from J, the gap between germline ends came to 10 bases. The CDR3 DNA reads TGTGCCAGCAGTCCCACAGACAGCACAGATACGCAGTATTTT. It encodes CASSPTDSTDTQYF.

The chain combines TRBV19 with TRBJ1-1; 11 bases line up with TRBD1. CDR1 is LNHDA, CDR2 SQIVND, per germline (reference sequence). The CDR3 extends over 15 amino acids. V was pared by 3 bases and J by 5 bases, with 5 bases of the junction left unmatched. CDR3 nucleotide sequence: TGTGCCAGTAGTATTGTGGGACAGGGGGGAACTGAAGCTTTCTTT. Translating gives CASSIVGQGGTEAFF.

This clone has more than one count but fewer than ten. The chain is built from TRBV12-3 or TRBV12-4 and TRBJ1-1; 8 positions match TRBD1. V was pared by 5 bases and J by 8 bases, with 1 base of the junction left unmatched. The CDR3 runs to 11 residues. CDR3: CASSTGGEAFF. Written as DNA, the CDR3 is TGTGCCAGCAGTACAGGGGGGGAAGCTTTCTTT.

V gene TRBV27 combines with J gene TRBJ2-1; TRBD2 matches at 11 bases. Germline trimming cut 8 bases from V and 7 bases from J; bases unmatched to any gene: 10. Germline loops: CDR1 MNHEY, CDR2 SMNVEV (reference sequence). The CDR3 contains 15 residues. DNA for the CDR3: TGTGCCAGCGCCCCTAGGGGGACTAGCGGTAATGAGCAGTTCTTC. Its protein is CASAPRGTSGNEQFF.

The V and J genes are TRBV6-5 and TRBJ2-2; the D gene is possibly TRBD2 (5 bases). Trimming took 0 bases from V and 4 from J, leaving 12 bases between them. CDR3 size: 16 residues. Germline V gene sequence: CDR1 MNHEY, CDR2 SVGAGI. In DNA, the CDR3 is TGTGCCAGCAGTTACTCGTCCACGGCGGGCACCGGGGAGCTGTTTTTT. This encodes CASSYSSTAGTGELFF.

This sequence joins TRBV5-4 and TRBJ2-5, with 8 bases matching TRBD1. Losses at the gene ends were 5 bases for V and 6 bases for J; bases not matched to a gene: 9. This CDR3 spans 14 amino acids. Germline CDR1 SGHNT, CDR2 YYREEE (reference sequence). CDR3 bases: TGTGCCAGCAGTCAAGACAGGGGATTCCAGACCCAGTACTTC. Its translation: CASSQDRGFQTQYF.

The CDR3, as DNA: TGTGCCAGCAGTTACTCGCAGGGGGGTAATACAGATACGCAGTATTTT. This translates into CASSYSQGGNTDTQYF. The rearrangement links TRBV6-5 to TRBJ2-3, with D tentatively TRBD1 (7 bases). CDR3 length equals 16 residues. CDR1 and CDR2 (germline): MNHEY, SVGAGI. Trimming stripped 0 bases from V and 3 bases from J, with 13 bases between.

CDR3 amino acids: CASSYGPIAGQETQYF. DNA of the CDR3: TGTGCCAGCAGTTACGGGCCGATAGCAGGCCAAGAGACCCAGTACTTC. V usage is TRBV6-6 and J usage is TRBJ2-5; D remains unclear. V lost 2 bases to trimming and J lost 1 base, with 14 bases between them. CDR1 is MNHNY, CDR2 SVGAGI, per germline (reference sequence). This CDR3 spans 16 amino acids.

This chain joins TRBV5-1 and TRBJ2-5, with 9 bases lining up with TRBD1. The V and J ends lost 4 bases and 2 bases, in that order; junction bases with no gene match: 9. CDR1 and CDR2 (germline): SGHRS, YFSETQ. This CDR3 is 16 amino acids long. CDR3 protein: CASSNILGQGQETQYF. In DNA form, the CDR3 reads TGCGCCAGCAGCAATATTCTCGGACAGGGGCAAGAGACCCAGTACTTC.

This clone was observed once. The J gene is TRBJ1-2, the V gene TRBV5-1; weak D call: TRBD1 (5 bases). Germline V gives CDR1 SGHRS, CDR2 YFSETQ. The CDR3 totals 15 residues. V dropped 1 base and J dropped 6 bases, with 16 bases sitting between them. The CDR3 spells CASSLKAGPSDGYTF. CDR3 bases: TGCGCCAGCAGCTTGAAGGCAGGGCCCTCTGATGGCTACACCTTC.